Presented here are 5 T cell receptor beta chains from one specimen sequenced in a study of T cell changes during pregnancy in multiple sclerosis. Using immunoSEQ multiplex PCR, the repertoire was profiled, and TCRdb retains in-frame clones only, with some absent. The sample has about 31,000 clones; 80% to 90% are singletons. The sample in question was CD8+ T cells from peripheral blood mononuclear cells, obtained before pregnancy. These receptors all stem from a female donor with multiple sclerosis, enrolled in a pregnancy study.

This sequence joins TRBV19 and TRBJ1-5; 9 bases are shared with TRBD1. The CDR3 consists of 15 residues. V dropped 6 bases and J dropped 0; count of bases not matched to a gene: 3. Germline V CDR1 and CDR2: LNHDA, SQIVND (reference sequence). Written as DNA, the CDR3 is TGTGCCAGTAGGGGACAGGGCAATAGCAATCAGCCCCAGCATTTT. Translating it yields CASRGQGNSNQPQHF. The variable domain in full, with the rest retrieved from reference TRBV19 and TRBJ1-5, is DGGITQSPKYLFRKEGQNVTLSCEQNLNHDAMYWYRQDPGQGLRLIYYSQIVNDFQKGDIAEGYSVSREKKESFPLTVTSAQKNPTAFYLCASRGQGNSNQPQHFGDGTRLSIL.

The chain has TRBV6-5 and TRBJ1-2; 7 nucleotides align to TRBD1. The junction had 9 bases not matched to a gene; V was cut back by 5 bases and J by 6 bases. CDR1 MNHEY and CDR2 SVGAGI come from the germline V gene. This CDR3 region has 14 residues. Here the CDR3 reads CASSPATGSNGYTF. The CDR3, as DNA: TGTGCCAGCAGTCCCGCGACAGGGAGTAATGGCTACACCTTC.

The rearrangement links TRBV19 to TRBJ2-5; 7 positions match TRBD1. The germline gives CDR1 LNHDA, CDR2 SQIVND (reference sequence). V dropped 4 bases and J dropped 2; count of bases not matched to a gene: 13. The CDR3 length is 17 residues. The CDR3 loop is CASSTIKTDRRQETQYF. The CDR3 nucleotides are TGTGCCAGTAGTACCATAAAAACGGACAGGAGACAAGAGACCCAGTACTTC.

This clone was counted once. The rearrangement uses TRBV28 and TRBJ2-2; 8 nucleotides line up with TRBD1. This CDR3 has 14 residues. Germline V gives CDR1 MDHEN, CDR2 SYDVKM. Trimming removed 8 bases from V and 3 bases from J; junction bases left unmatched: 5. Here the CDR3 reads CASSGQGDTGELFF. In DNA form, the CDR3 reads TGTGCCAGCTCCGGACAGGGTGACACCGGGGAGCTGTTTTTT.

This clone is judged medium-sized. The V gene is TRBV4-3, the J gene TRBJ1-1; the match to TRBD1 covers 8 bases. This CDR3 region has 15 residues. In germline, CDR1 is LGHNA, CDR2 YSLEER. The junction had 6 bases not matched to a gene; V was cut back by 0 bases and J by 6 bases. In DNA, the CDR3 is TGCGCCAGCAGCCAAGAGGAGGACAGGGAGGCTGAAGCTTTCTTT. Translation gives CASSQEEDREAEAFF.